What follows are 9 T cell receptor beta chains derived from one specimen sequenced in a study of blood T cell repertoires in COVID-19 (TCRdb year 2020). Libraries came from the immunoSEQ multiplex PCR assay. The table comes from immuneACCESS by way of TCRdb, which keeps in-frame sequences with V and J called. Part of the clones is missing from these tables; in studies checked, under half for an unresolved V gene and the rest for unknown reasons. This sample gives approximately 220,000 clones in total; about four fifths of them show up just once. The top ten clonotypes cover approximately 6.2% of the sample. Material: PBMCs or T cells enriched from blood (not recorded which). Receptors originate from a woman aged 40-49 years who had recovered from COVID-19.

The DNA for the CDR3 is TGCGCCAGCAGCCCACGGACTAGCGGGAACTACGAGCAGTACTTC. This sequence encodes CASSPRTSGNYEQYF. The V gene is TRBV4-1, the J gene TRBJ2-7; TRBD2 agrees at 12 bases. Germline lookup yields CDR1 MGHRA and CDR2 YSYEKL. There are 15 residues in the CDR3. J lost 3 bases, V lost 4 bases, and 4 bases had no gene match.

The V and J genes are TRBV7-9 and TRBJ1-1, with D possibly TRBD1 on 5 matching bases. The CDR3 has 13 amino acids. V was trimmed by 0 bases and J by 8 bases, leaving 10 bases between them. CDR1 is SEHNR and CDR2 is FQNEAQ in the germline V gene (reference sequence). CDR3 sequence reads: CASSLAGGAEAFF. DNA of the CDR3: TGTGCCAGCAGCTTAGCGGGGGGTGCCGAAGCTTTCTTT.

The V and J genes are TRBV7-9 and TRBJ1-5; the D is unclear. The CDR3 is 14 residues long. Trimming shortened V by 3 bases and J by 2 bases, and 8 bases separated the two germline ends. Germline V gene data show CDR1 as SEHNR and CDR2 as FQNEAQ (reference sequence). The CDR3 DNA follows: TGTGCCAGCAGCTTCAGTCAAGGCAATCAGCCCCAGCATTTT. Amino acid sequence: CASSFSQGNQPQHF.

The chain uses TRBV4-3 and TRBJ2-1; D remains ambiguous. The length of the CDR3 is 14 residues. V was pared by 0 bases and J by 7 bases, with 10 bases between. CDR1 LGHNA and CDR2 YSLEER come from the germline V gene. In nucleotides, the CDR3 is TGCGCCAGCAGCCAAGATCTCGAGGAGAATGAGCAGTTCTTC. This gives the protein CASSQDLEENEQFF.

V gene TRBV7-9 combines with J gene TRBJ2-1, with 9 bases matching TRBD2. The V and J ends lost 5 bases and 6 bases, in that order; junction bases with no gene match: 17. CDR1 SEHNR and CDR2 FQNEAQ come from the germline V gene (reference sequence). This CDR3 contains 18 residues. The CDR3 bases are TGTGCCAGCAGCCCGCGATTTTTTTCGCGGGAGGGCCCCAATGAGCAGTTCTTC. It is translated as CASSPRFFSREGPNEQFF.

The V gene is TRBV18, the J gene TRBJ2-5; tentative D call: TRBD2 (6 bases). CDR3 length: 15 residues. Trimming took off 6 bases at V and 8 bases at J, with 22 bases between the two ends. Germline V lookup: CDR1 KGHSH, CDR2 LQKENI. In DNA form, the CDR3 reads TGTGCCAGCTCCCGCCGGGACGGGGGATTTTTTACCCAGTACTTC. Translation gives CASSRRDGGFFTQYF.

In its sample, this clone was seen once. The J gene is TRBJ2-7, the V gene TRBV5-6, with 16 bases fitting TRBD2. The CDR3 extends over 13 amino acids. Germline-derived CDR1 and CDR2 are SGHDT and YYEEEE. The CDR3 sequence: CASSAGLAGGPRV. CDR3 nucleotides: TGTGCCAGCAGCGCGGGACTAGCGGGAGGGCCCCGCGTC.

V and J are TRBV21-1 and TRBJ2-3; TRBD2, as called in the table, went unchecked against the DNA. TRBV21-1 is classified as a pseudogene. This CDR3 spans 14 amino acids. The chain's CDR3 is CASSNRSGSGGQYF. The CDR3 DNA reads TGTGCCAGCAGCAATAGAAGCGGGTCAGGAGGGCAGTATTTT.

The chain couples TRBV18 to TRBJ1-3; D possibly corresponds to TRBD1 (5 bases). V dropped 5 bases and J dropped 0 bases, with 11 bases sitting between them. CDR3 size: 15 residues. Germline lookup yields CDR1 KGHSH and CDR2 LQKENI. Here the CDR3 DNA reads TGTGCCAGCTCAATGGCGACAGACTCTGGAAACACCATATATTTT. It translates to CASSMATDSGNTIYF.